The 6 T cell receptor beta chains presented below share a single source sample, sequenced in a study of identical twins. From the 5' RACE reads, TCRdb called clonotypes with MiXCR, one entry per CDR3 protein. This table holds 600,000 to 700,000 distinct CDR3 sequences, 21% found once. This same sample was also taken into another study, of T cells expressing NK-cell markers.

The sequencing input was PBMCs. The receptors shown here come from a woman under 30 in good health.

Many counts were recorded for this clonotype. The chain links TRBV12-3 or TRBV12-4 to TRBJ1-1; 7 nucleotides line up with TRBD1. The ends lost 5 bases at V and 1 base at J; junction bases unmatched: 10. This CDR3 is built from 16 residues. This CDR3 reads CASSTLTDRKNTEAFF. The CDR3 DNA reads TGTGCCAGCAGTACTCTGACGGACAGGAAGAACACTGAAGCTTTCTTT.

This chain connects TRBV20-1 to TRBJ2-7; 8 positions match TRBD2. CDR3 length: 14 amino acids. The V gene end was trimmed by 6 bases and the J gene end by 0 bases; junction bases not matched to a gene: 7. Germline V CDR1 and CDR2: DFQATT, SNEGSKA (reference sequence). The CDR3 region is CSATGTSHSYEQYF. CDR3 DNA sequence: TGCAGTGCAACCGGGACTAGTCACTCCTACGAGCAGTACTTC.

This clonotype was observed at least ten times. The chain is built from TRBV6-2 or TRBV6-3 and TRBJ2-2, with D unclear. V lost 7 bases and J lost 1, with 13 bases in between. The CDR3 covers 15 residues. Germline V gene sequence: CDR1 MNHEY, CDR2 SVGEGT. CDR3 bases: TGTGCCAGCAAGGCCCCGCCCGAGAACACCGGGGAGCTGTTTTTT. It codes for CASKAPPENTGELFF.

This chain connects TRBV27 to TRBJ1-5; 7 bases fit TRBD1. V gave up 4 bases and J gave up 3 bases; unmatched junction bases: 3. The germline gives CDR1 MNHEY, CDR2 SMNVEV (reference sequence). This CDR3 is 14 amino acids long. The CDR3 nucleotides read TGTGCCAGCAGTTCGGGACAGTTCAATCAGCCCCAGCATTTT. Amino acid sequence: CASSSGQFNQPQHF.

The V gene is TRBV12-3 or TRBV12-4, the J gene TRBJ1-1, with 9 bases matching TRBD1. Unmatched junction bases numbered 6, after V lost 6 bases and J lost 4 bases. The CDR3 is made up of 14 amino acids. In nucleotides, the CDR3 is TGTGCCAGCAGCGGGACAGGGAAGTTCACTGAAGCTTTCTTT. Its translation is CASSGTGKFTEAFF.

This clonotype was seen repeatedly, ten times or more. The chain carries TRBV7-3 and TRBJ2-5, with 8 positions matching TRBD2. J was trimmed by 1 base and V by 6 bases; bases with no gene match: 4. The CDR3 spans 14 residues. The germline V gene encodes CDR1 SGHTA and CDR2 FQGTGA. The DNA of the CDR3 is TGTGCCAGCAGGTCCACTAGCGGCCAAGAGACCCAGTACTTC. It is translated as CASRSTSGQETQYF. Using reference TRBV7-3 and TRBJ2-5 for the parts outside the CDR3, the full variable domain is GAGVSQTPSNKVTEKGKYVELRCDPISGHTALYWYRQSLGQGPEFLIYFQGTGAADDSGLPNDRFFAVRPEGSVSTLKIQRTERGDSAVYLCASRSTSGQETQYFGPGTRLLVL.